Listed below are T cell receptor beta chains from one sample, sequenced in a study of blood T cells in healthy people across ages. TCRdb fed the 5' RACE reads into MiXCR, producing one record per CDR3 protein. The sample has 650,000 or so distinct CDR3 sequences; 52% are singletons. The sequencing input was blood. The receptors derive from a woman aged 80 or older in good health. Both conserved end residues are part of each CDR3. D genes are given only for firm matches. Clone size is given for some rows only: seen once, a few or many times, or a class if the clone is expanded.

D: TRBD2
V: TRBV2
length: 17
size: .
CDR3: CASSDGTSGPGTDTQYF

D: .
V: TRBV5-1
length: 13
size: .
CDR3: CASSWERGTEAFF

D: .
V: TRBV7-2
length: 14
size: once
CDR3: CASSLSGPNEKLFF

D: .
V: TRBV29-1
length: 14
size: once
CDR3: CSVAWDRGYNEQFF

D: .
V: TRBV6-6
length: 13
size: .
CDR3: CAGAESGAYGYTF

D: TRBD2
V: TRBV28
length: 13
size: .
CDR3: CASVAGVRNEQFF

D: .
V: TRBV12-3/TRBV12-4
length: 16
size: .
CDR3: CASSLRTRGRADAQYF

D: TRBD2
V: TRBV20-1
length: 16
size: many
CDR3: CSARDLLAGPSYEQYF

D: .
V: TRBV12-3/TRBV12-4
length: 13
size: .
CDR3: CASSPISNTEAFF

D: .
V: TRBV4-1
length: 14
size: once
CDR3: CASSQGRYPNEQFF

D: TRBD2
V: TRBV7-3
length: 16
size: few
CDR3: CASSLGLAGGPDTQYF

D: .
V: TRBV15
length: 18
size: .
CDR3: CATRSPTGRGGSIYEQFF

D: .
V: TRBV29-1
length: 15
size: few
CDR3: CSVEKPSGGTGELFF

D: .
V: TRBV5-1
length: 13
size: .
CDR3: CASFPMNTGELFF

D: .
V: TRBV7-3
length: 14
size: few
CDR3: CASSLRATTGELFF

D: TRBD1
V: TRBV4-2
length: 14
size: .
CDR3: CASSQAPGTGEAFF

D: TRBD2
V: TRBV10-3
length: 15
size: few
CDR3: CAISEGSREGGEQFF

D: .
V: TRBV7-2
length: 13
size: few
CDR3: CASSSVRAYEAFF

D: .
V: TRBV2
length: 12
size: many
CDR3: CASTTSGDEQFF

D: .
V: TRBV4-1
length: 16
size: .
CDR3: CASSQVQGSGTGELFF

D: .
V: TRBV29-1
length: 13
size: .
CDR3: CSVSVVTYNEQFF

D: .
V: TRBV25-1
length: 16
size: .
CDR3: CASSDNPRTRGYEQYF

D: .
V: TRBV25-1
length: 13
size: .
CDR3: CASSHLEGTEAFF

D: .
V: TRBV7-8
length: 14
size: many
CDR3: CASSLREPRYEQYF

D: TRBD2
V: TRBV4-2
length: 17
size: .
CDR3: CASSQVGLAGSSYEQYF

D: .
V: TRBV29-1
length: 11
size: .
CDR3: CSVEGGDTQYF

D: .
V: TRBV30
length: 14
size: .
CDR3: CAWSLGQLDSPLHF

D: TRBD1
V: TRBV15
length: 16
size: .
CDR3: CATSGGQGAMNTEAFF

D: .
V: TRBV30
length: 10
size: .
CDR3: CAWERSEQFF

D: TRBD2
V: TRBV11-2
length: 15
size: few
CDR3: CASSFLAGDYNEQFF

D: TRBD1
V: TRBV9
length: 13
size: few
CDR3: CASSVRGDSEQFF

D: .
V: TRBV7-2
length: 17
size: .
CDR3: CASSSVEVVYSYNEQFF

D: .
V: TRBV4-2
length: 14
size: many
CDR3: CASSQVGFGETQYF

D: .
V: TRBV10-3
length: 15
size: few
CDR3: CAIGVGSPKSETQYF

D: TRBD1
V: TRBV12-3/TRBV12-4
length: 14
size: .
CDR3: CASNRAGGRQPQHF

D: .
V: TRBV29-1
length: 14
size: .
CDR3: CSVLFFPSSYEQYF